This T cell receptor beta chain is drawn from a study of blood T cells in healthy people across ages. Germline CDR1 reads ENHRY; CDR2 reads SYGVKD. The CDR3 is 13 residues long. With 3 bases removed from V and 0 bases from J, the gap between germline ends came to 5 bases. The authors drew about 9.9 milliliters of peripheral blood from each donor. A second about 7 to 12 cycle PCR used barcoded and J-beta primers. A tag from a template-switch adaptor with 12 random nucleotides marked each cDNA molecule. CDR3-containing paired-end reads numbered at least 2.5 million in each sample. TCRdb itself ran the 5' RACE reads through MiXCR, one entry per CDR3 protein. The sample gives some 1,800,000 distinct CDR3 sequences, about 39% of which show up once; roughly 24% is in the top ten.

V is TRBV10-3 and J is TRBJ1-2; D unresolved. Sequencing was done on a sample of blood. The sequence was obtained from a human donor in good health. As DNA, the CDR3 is TGTGCCATCAGTGACGGGACTAACTATGGCTACACCTTC. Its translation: CAISDGTNYGYTF.